The 23 T cell receptor beta chains below come from one sample, sequenced in a study of cytomegalovirus exposure and HLA in healthy donors. The PCR contained 60 Vbeta and 13 Jbeta primers. Clones were sequenced by immunoSEQ multiplex PCR, and TCRdb holds only the in-frame ones, with some missing. Of 100,000 to 120,000 clones listed, about three quarters are singletons. Sample: PBMCs. All receptors derive from a woman aged 60-75 years in good health and CMV-seropositive.

As concerns this clone: Other DNA sequences in this sample translate to the same CDR3. The chain joins TRBV6-5 to TRBJ2-7, with D perhaps TRBD2 (7 bases). Germline assignment: CDR1 MNHEY and CDR2 SVGAGI. The CDR3 runs 14 residues. The V end was cut by 2 bases, the J end by 2 bases, with 10 bases between. The CDR3, as DNA: TGTGCCAGCAGTTACGGCGGGGGCACCTACGAGCAGTACTTC. Amino acid sequence: CASSYGGGTYEQYF.

CDR3 loop: CASSLDSMSSNYGYTF. The CDR3 bases are TGTGCCAGCAGCTTAGACTCTATGAGCTCTAACTATGGCTACACCTTC. The chain combines TRBV7-6 with TRBJ1-2; D remains ambiguous. Germline CDR1 and CDR2: SGHVS and FNYEAQ. The CDR3 contains 16 residues. V dropped 1 base and J dropped 0 bases, with 12 bases sitting between them.

The chain combines TRBV7-2 with TRBJ2-3; TRBD2 matches 7 bases. The CDR3 has 14 amino acids. The V gene end was trimmed by 6 bases and the J gene end by 5 bases; junction bases not matched to a gene: 8. Looked up from germline, CDR1 is SGHTA and CDR2 is FQGNSA. This chain's CDR3 is CASRGGWALDTQYF. The CDR3 DNA follows: TGTGCCAGCAGGGGGGGGTGGGCCTTAGATACGCAGTATTTT. Combining the CDR3 with reference TRBV7-2 and TRBJ2-3 gives the whole variable domain GAGVSQSPSNKVTEKGKDVELRCDPISGHTALYWYRQSLGQGLEFLIYFQGNSAPDKSGLPSDRFSAERTGGSVSTLTIQRTQQEDSAVYLCASRGGWALDTQYFGPGTRLTVL.

This clone came up a few times. This chain uses TRBV6-1 with TRBJ2-5, with a tentative D call TRBD1 (6 bases). CDR1 and CDR2 (germline): MNHNS, SASEGT. Trimming removed 6 bases at V and 6 bases at J, with 20 bases between. The CDR3 spans 15 residues. CDR3 in DNA: TGTGCCAGCAGCACTACAATGACAGGCTCTAAGACCCAGTACTTC. It yields the protein CASSTTMTGSKTQYF.

The CDR3 loop is CASSPQGQESTDTQYF. CDR3 nucleotides: TGTGCCAGCAGTCCCCAAGGACAGGAAAGCACAGATACGCAGTATTTT. V and J are TRBV28 and TRBJ2-3; 7 bases align to TRBD1. This CDR3 region has 16 residues. V was pared by 5 bases and J by 0 bases, with 8 bases of the junction left unmatched. The germline V gene encodes CDR1 MDHEN and CDR2 SYDVKM.

This clone came up a few times. This chain links TRBV5-1 with TRBJ1-3; D remains ambiguous. V was cut by 1 base and J by 1 base, with 6 bases left in between. Germline V gene lookup returns CDR1 SGHRS and CDR2 YFSETQ. The CDR3 is 14 amino acids. CDR3 coding DNA: TGCGCCAGCAGCTTGACACAGTCTGGAAACACCATATATTTT. Its protein is CASSLTQSGNTIYF.

The chain has TRBV2 and TRBJ1-1, with 8 bases that match TRBD1. Germline CDR1 SNHLY, CDR2 FYNNEI. The CDR3 spans 15 residues. Losses at the gene ends were 8 bases for V and 2 bases for J; bases not matched to a gene: 10. CDR3 loop: CASHFETGENTEAFF. The CDR3 nucleotides are TGTGCCAGCCACTTCGAGACAGGGGAAAACACTGAAGCTTTCTTT.

The chain uses TRBV18 and TRBJ1-2, with 7 bases that match TRBD1. This CDR3 region has 16 residues. Germline V gene data show CDR1 as KGHSH and CDR2 as LQKENI. J was trimmed by 4 bases and V by 0 bases; bases with no gene match: 8. In DNA, the CDR3 is TGTGCCAGCTCACCACCTGAACAGGGGTTGATCTATGGCTACACCTTC. Translated, it gives CASSPPEQGLIYGYTF.

This chain connects TRBV6-1 to TRBJ2-1, with 8 nucleotides matching TRBD1. This CDR3 has 14 amino acids. After removal of 7 bases from V and 4 bases from J, the junction contained 6 bases not matched to a gene. The V gene's germline CDR1 is MNHNS and CDR2 SASEGT. DNA for the CDR3: TGTGCCAGCATAGAACACAGGGGGTACAATGAGCAGTTCTTC. It codes for CASIEHRGYNEQFF.

The chain combines TRBV5-4 with TRBJ2-1; 7 bases fit TRBD1. The CDR3 runs to 15 residues. Germline V gene data show CDR1 as SGHNT and CDR2 as YYREEE (reference sequence). The J segment lost 6 bases and the V segment lost 4 bases, leaving 10 bases of the junction unmatched. The CDR3 here is CASSPGQVAGNEQFF. CDR3 sequence (DNA): TGTGCCAGCAGCCCCGGACAGGTGGCGGGCAATGAGCAGTTCTTC.

The V and J genes are TRBV7-2 and TRBJ2-1; 11 nucleotides match TRBD2. The CDR3 spans 19 residues. Germline V CDR1 and CDR2: SGHTA, FQGNSA. The V gene end was trimmed by 1 base and the J gene end by 0 bases; junction bases not matched to a gene: 8. CDR3 in DNA: TGTGCCAGCAGCTTAGTGGGGACTAGCGGATCCAGCTCCTACAATGAGCAGTTCTTC. Its protein product is CASSLVGTSGSSSYNEQFF.

The chain employs TRBV13 and TRBJ2-3; 14 positions match TRBD2. J was trimmed by 3 bases and V by 1 base; bases with no gene match: 3. Germline V gene lookup returns CDR1 PRHDT and CDR2 FYEKMQ (reference sequence). CDR3 length: 17 amino acids. For the CDR3, the DNA is TGTGCCAGCAGCTTAGTGGGACTAGCGGGGGTAACAGATACGCAGTATTTT. It is translated as CASSLVGLAGVTDTQYF. The full variable domain, its missing parts supplied by reference TRBV13 and TRBJ2-3, is AAGVIQSPRHLIKEKRETATLKCYPIPRHDTVYWYQQGPGQDPQFLISFYEKMQSDKGSIPDRFSAQQFSDYHSELNMSSLELGDSALYFCASSLVGLAGVTDTQYFGPGTRLTVL.

This clone showed up just a few times. The chain employs TRBV6-5 and TRBJ1-5, with a possible D match to TRBD1 (6 bases). Germline CDR1 MNHEY, CDR2 SVGAGI. V gave up 4 bases and J gave up 6 bases, with 13 bases separating them. This CDR3 region has 14 residues. The CDR3 bases are TGTGCCAGCAGTTCCGCAACAGGGATTCAGCCCCAGCATTTT. It specifies CASSSATGIQPQHF.

The chain combines TRBV5-5 with TRBJ1-4, with D unresolved. The CDR3 is 15 amino acids. In germline, CDR1 is SGHKS, CDR2 YYEKEE (reference sequence). V was clipped by 1 base and J by 3 bases, with 10 bases between them. The CDR3 DNA sequence: TGTGCCAGCAGCTTGACAGTTACGGCTAATGAAAAACTGTTTTTT. Translated: CASSLTVTANEKLFF.

Of note for this clone: Germline is not matched at one junction end, which may reflect a read error. The gene calls are TRBV2 and TRBJ2-3, with unresolved D. The CDR3 length is 12 residues. Germline CDR1 reads SNHLY; CDR2 reads FYNNEI. The CDR3 sequence is CASSEVSDTQYF. The CDR3 DNA sequence: TGTGCCAGCAGCGAAGTGTCGGATACGCAGTATTTT. Full variable domain (rest looked up from reference TRBV2 and TRBJ2-3): EPEVTQTPSHQVTQMGQEVILRCVPISNHLYFYWYRQILGQKVEFLVSFYNNEISEKSEIFDDQFSVERPDGSNFTLKIRSTKLEDSAMYFCASSEVSDTQYFGPGTRLTVL.

The chain uses TRBV28 and TRBJ2-5; 8 bases fit TRBD1. Germline CDR1 is MDHEN and CDR2 is SYDVKM. The length of the CDR3 is 14 residues. After removal of 10 bases from V and 5 bases from J, the junction contained 12 bases not matched to a gene. CDR3 residues: CATANGQGRETQYF. The CDR3 DNA follows: TGTGCCACCGCGAATGGACAGGGAAGGGAGACCCAGTACTTC.

CDR3 sequence: CASSLAGAHADNVLTF. The CDR3 region has the DNA TGTGCCAGCAGCTTAGCGGGGGCTCATGCAGACAACGTCCTGACTTTC. The chain has TRBV7-9 and TRBJ2-6; TRBD1 might be the D (6 bases). Germline CDR1 SEHNR, CDR2 FQNEAQ (reference sequence). The CDR3 is 16 amino acids. Trimming shortened V by 0 bases and J by 9 bases, and 15 bases separated the two germline ends.

The genes are TRBV18 and TRBJ1-2, with TRBD1 identical over 12 bases. After removal of 2 bases from V and 2 bases from J, the junction contained 15 bases not matched to a gene. The germline V gene encodes CDR1 KGHSH and CDR2 LQKENI. CDR3 length: 20 amino acids. The CDR3 loop reads CASSPMAVGQGAPANYGYTF. The CDR3 nucleotides are TGTGCCAGCTCACCAATGGCCGTGGGACAGGGGGCGCCGGCGAACTATGGCTACACCTTC.

This clone was found a few times. This chain joins TRBV5-1 and TRBJ2-3; D is possibly TRBD2 (6 bases). Germline CDR1 SGHRS, CDR2 YFSETQ. The CDR3 is made up of 15 amino acids. With 4 bases removed from V and 2 bases from J, the gap between germline ends came to 14 bases. CDR3: CASSPGVSNTDTQYF. The CDR3 coding sequence is TGCGCCAGCAGCCCGGGAGTTTCTAACACAGATACGCAGTATTTT. The full variable domain, its missing parts supplied by reference TRBV5-1 and TRBJ2-3, is KAGVTQTPRYLIKTRGQQVTLSCSPISGHRSVSWYQQTPGQGLQFLFEYFSETQRNKGNFPGRFSGRQFSNSRSEMNVSTLELGDSALYLCASSPGVSNTDTQYFGPGTRLTVL.

The J gene is TRBJ2-2, the V gene TRBV27; 11 nucleotides match TRBD2. The length of the CDR3 is 18 residues. CDR1 and CDR2 from the germline V gene are MNHEY and SMNVEV (reference sequence). J gave up 4 bases and V 4 bases, and 11 bases lay outside the gene matches. The CDR3 sequence is CASSSSLAGVFFTGELFF. CDR3 in DNA: TGTGCCAGCAGTTCTTCACTAGCGGGAGTTTTTTTCACCGGGGAGCTGTTTTTT.

This chain joins TRBV7-9 and TRBJ1-4; D is uncertain. The CDR3 extends over 16 amino acids. V was clipped by 0 bases and J by 5 bases, with 13 bases between them. Per germline, CDR1 SEHNR and CDR2 FQNEAQ (reference sequence). CDR3 bases: TGTGCCAGCAGCTTAGCTGGAGGAGGCAGGAATGAAAAACTGTTTTTT. Its translation: CASSLAGGGRNEKLFF.

V usage is TRBV15 and J usage is TRBJ2-3; D perhaps matches TRBD2 (5 bases). V lost 5 bases to trimming and J lost 0 bases, with 15 bases between them. In germline, CDR1 is LNHNV, CDR2 YYDKDF (reference sequence). The CDR3 extends over 16 amino acids. CDR3 nucleotides: TGTGCCACCAGCGGTTTGGGGAGACCTAGCACAGATACGCAGTATTTT. The encoded protein is CATSGLGRPSTDTQYF.

V usage is TRBV10-2 and J usage is TRBJ2-3; 14 nucleotides agree with TRBD2. With V trimmed by 6 bases and J by 6 bases, 5 bases remained unmatched. The CDR3 is made up of 15 amino acids. Germline values: CDR1 WSHSY, CDR2 SAAADI. CDR3 coding DNA: TGCGCCAGCAGGGGACTAGCGGGAGCAAGGGATACGCAGTATTTT. Residues: CASRGLAGARDTQYF.